These 3 T cell receptor beta chains came from one sample sequenced in a study of shared clonotypes between healthy human individuals. Positive CCR7 selection of CD45RO-negative cells yielded the naive CD8 cells, and terminally differentiated effector memory CD45RA+ cells were excluded. Here immunoSEQ multiplex PCR was the method, and the copy in TCRdb shows in-frame clones only, minus some. The table has nearly 2 million clones, about 95% seen once; the top ten hold more than 0.95%. The sample consisted of naive CD8+ T cells sorted from blood. These receptors came from a man between 18 and 35 years old in good health.

This chain links TRBV5-6 with TRBJ2-1; possibly TRBD1 for D (6 bases). Germline V lookup: CDR1 SGHDT, CDR2 YYEEEE. This CDR3 has 14 residues. Trimming removed 3 bases from V and 8 bases from J, with 15 bases in between. The CDR3 DNA reads TGTGCCAGCAGCTCCATAACAGGGTTCGATGAGCAGTTCTTC. Its protein is CASSSITGFDEQFF.

The chain combines TRBV6-5 with TRBJ1-2; D not resolved. Looked up from germline, CDR1 is MNHEY and CDR2 is SVGAGI. The V and J ends lost 8 bases and 7 bases respectively, with 14 bases between them. This CDR3 is 12 amino acids long. The CDR3 DNA is TGTGCCAGCGGCCCCGGGGATTTTGGCTACACCTTC. This encodes CASGPGDFGYTF.

J is TRBJ2-7 and V is TRBV10-2; D unresolved. Germline V gene lookup returns CDR1 WSHSY and CDR2 SAAADI. The CDR3 runs to 14 residues. V was trimmed by 6 bases and J by 2 bases, leaving 14 bases between them. The CDR3 region has the DNA TGCGCCAGCAGGACCGATCTGCCCACCTACGAGCAGTACTTC. Translated: CASRTDLPTYEQYF.